Following are 29 T cell receptor beta chains from one sample sequenced in a study of cytomegalovirus exposure and HLA in healthy donors. Primers: 60 Vbeta forward and 13 Jbeta reverse. Method: immunoSEQ multiplex PCR; TCRdb's copy keeps in-frame clones and lacks some. The table records 130,000 to 150,000 clones, roughly 73% of them present only once. Sequences were obtained from PBMCs. All receptors come from a woman in her thirties or forties in good health and CMV-seronegative.

The rearrangement links TRBV2 to TRBJ2-3; TRBD1 aligns across 7 bases. This CDR3 region has 14 residues. The V segment lost 8 bases and the J segment 6 bases; nucleotides outside the gene matches: 11. In germline, CDR1 is SNHLY, CDR2 FYNNEI. The CDR3 spells CASEGQQTWDTQYF. As DNA, the CDR3 is TGTGCCAGCGAGGGACAGCAAACATGGGATACGCAGTATTTT.

V usage is TRBV9 and J usage is TRBJ1-6; D gene uncertain. The V end was cut by 6 bases, the J end by 0 bases, with 25 bases between. The CDR3 contains 20 residues. Germline lookup yields CDR1 SGDLS and CDR2 YYNGEE. This CDR3 reads CASTPDGRPDLSSYNSPLHF. In nucleotides, the CDR3 is TGTGCCAGCACCCCCGACGGCAGACCAGACTTGAGCTCCTATAATTCACCCCTCCACTTT.

V is TRBV5-6 and J is TRBJ2-7; tentative D call: TRBD2 (6 bases). The germline V gene has CDR1 SGHDT and CDR2 YYEEEE. Trimming shortened V by 2 bases and J by 2 bases, and 11 bases separated the two germline ends. This CDR3 has 14 residues. CDR3 in DNA: TGTGCCAGCAGCTTTGGAGGGGTTACCTACGAGCAGTACTTC. It codes for CASSFGGVTYEQYF.

In nucleotides, the CDR3 is TGTGCCAGCTCACCACGGAGGGGGCTCGTATCGGACACTGAAGCTTTCTTT. Translation: CASSPRRGLVSDTEAFF. The rearrangement joins TRBV18 to TRBJ1-1; 7 bases fit TRBD1. V lost 1 base, J lost 3 bases, and 11 bases stayed unmatched. The CDR3 extends over 17 amino acids. Germline assignment: CDR1 KGHSH and CDR2 LQKENI.

This clone was found a few times. This chain links TRBV6-4 with TRBJ2-2, with a weak D call TRBD2 (7 bases). Germline V lookup: CDR1 MRHNA, CDR2 SNTAGT. V gave up 0 bases and J gave up 3 bases, with 14 bases separating them. CDR3 size: 17 residues. This CDR3 reads CASSDSRGGAYTGELFF. For the CDR3, the DNA is TGTGCCAGCAGTGACTCTAGGGGGGGCGCGTACACCGGGGAGCTGTTTTTT.

The CDR3 reads CASSSGQGSEKLFF. Here the CDR3 DNA reads TGTGCCAGCAGCTCGGGACAGGGTAGTGAAAAACTGTTTTTT. The rearrangement joins TRBV7-9 to TRBJ1-4; 9 bases fit TRBD1. Germline CDR1 SEHNR, CDR2 FQNEAQ (reference sequence). The CDR3 runs to 14 residues. The V and J ends lost 4 bases and 7 bases, in that order; junction bases with no gene match: 4.

The rearrangement links TRBV19 to TRBJ2-7; 8 bases line up with TRBD1. Germline V gene sequence: CDR1 LNHDA, CDR2 SQIVND (reference sequence). Germline trimming cut 3 bases from V and 6 bases from J; bases unmatched to any gene: 1. The CDR3 is 12 residues long. This CDR3 is CASSITGGEQYF. Here the CDR3 DNA reads TGTGCCAGTAGTATCACAGGGGGCGAGCAGTACTTC.

The gene calls are TRBV4-1 and TRBJ1-4; D gene unclear. CDR1 and CDR2 (germline): MGHRA, YSYEKL. With 4 bases removed from V and 5 bases from J, the gap between germline ends came to 17 bases. The CDR3 covers 16 residues. CDR3: CASSPKWAGRNEKLFF. CDR3 coding DNA: TGCGCCAGCAGCCCCAAGTGGGCGGGGAGGAATGAAAAACTGTTTTTT.

The chain has TRBV6-1 and TRBJ1-1, with a weak D call TRBD1 (6 bases). Germline V lookup: CDR1 MNHNS, CDR2 SASEGT. CDR3 length equals 14 residues. The V end was cut by 6 bases, the J end by 2 bases, with 13 bases between. CDR3 sequence reads: CASRKDSTNTEAFF. In DNA form, the CDR3 reads TGTGCCAGCAGGAAGGACAGCACAAACACTGAAGCTTTCTTT.

CDR3 coding DNA: TGTGCCAGCAGCGTAGGAGGGGGGGCCCCGGGTGAGACCCAGTACTTC. Its protein is CASSVGGGAPGETQYF. V and J are TRBV9 and TRBJ2-5; D possibly corresponds to TRBD2 (7 bases). Germline-derived CDR1 and CDR2 are SGDLS and YYNGEE. Trimming shortened V by 0 bases and J by 5 bases, and 17 bases separated the two germline ends. The CDR3 has 16 amino acids.

V is TRBV18 and J is TRBJ2-6; 7 positions agree with TRBD2. The germline gives CDR1 KGHSH, CDR2 LQKENI. The V and J ends lost 2 bases and 4 bases, in that order; junction bases with no gene match: 8. The CDR3 extends over 17 amino acids. The CDR3 reads CASSPGRGTVGANVLTF. The CDR3 DNA is TGTGCCAGCTCACCAGGGCGGGGGACGGTCGGGGCCAACGTCCTGACTTTC.

The rearrangement links TRBV11-2 to TRBJ2-5, with 9 bases fitting TRBD1. Germline CDR1 and CDR2: SGHAT and FQNNGV. V was clipped by 6 bases and J by 4 bases; unmatched bases: 18. This CDR3 region has 18 residues. CDR3 DNA sequence: TGTGCCAGCAGGCCCCTCCAGGGGACAGGGTCGGAGGCAGAGACCCAGTACTTC. It translates to CASRPLQGTGSEAETQYF.

CDR3 residues: CASSSGVTEAFF. The CDR3 DNA reads as TGTGCCAGCAGCTCGGGGGTTACTGAAGCTTTCTTT. The chain couples TRBV7-2 to TRBJ1-1; maybe TRBD1 (5 bases). This CDR3 has 12 residues. V gave up 4 bases and J gave up 5 bases, with 8 bases separating them. Germline V gene lookup returns CDR1 SGHTA and CDR2 FQGNSA.

V gene TRBV7-2 combines with J gene TRBJ2-3, with TRBD1 matching 8 bases. The CDR3 runs to 15 residues. The J segment lost 2 bases and the V segment lost 5 bases, leaving 6 bases of the junction unmatched. CDR1 and CDR2 from the germline V gene are SGHTA and FQGNSA. For the CDR3, the DNA is TGTGCCAGCAGCCAACGACAGGGGTCCACAGATACGCAGTATTTT. Translating gives CASSQRQGSTDTQYF. Full variable domain (rest looked up from reference TRBV7-2 and TRBJ2-3): GAGVSQSPSNKVTEKGKDVELRCDPISGHTALYWYRQSLGQGLEFLIYFQGNSAPDKSGLPSDRFSAERTGGSVSTLTIQRTQQEDSAVYLCASSQRQGSTDTQYFGPGTRLTVL.

The chain carries TRBV7-2 and TRBJ1-2; D not resolved. Germline-derived CDR1 and CDR2 are SGHTA and FQGNSA. CDR3 length: 14 amino acids. Trimming pared 5 bases from V and 2 bases from J, leaving 12 bases between. CDR3 in amino acids: CASSPRGVNYGYTF. The CDR3 DNA reads TGTGCCAGCAGCCCGCGAGGAGTCAACTATGGCTACACCTTC.

The rearrangement links TRBV2 to TRBJ2-1; D possibly corresponds to TRBD1 (6 bases). V lost 4 bases and J lost 6, with 16 bases in between. CDR1 and CDR2 (germline): SNHLY, FYNNEI. The CDR3 is 15 residues long. The CDR3 nucleotides read TGTGCCAGCAGTGTCGGCTGGGGGCCCCTCAATGAGCAGTTCTTC. Its translation: CASSVGWGPLNEQFF.

The J gene is TRBJ1-1, the V gene TRBV27; tentative D call: TRBD1 (5 bases). Trimming shortened V by 7 bases and J by 5 bases, and 14 bases separated the two germline ends. Germline assignment: CDR1 MNHEY and CDR2 SMNVEV (reference sequence). The CDR3 runs to 13 residues. DNA for the CDR3: TGTGCCAGCACCCGAAGCGGGGGAACTGAAGCTTTCTTT. Translated, it gives CASTRSGGTEAFF.

The V gene is TRBV5-6, the J gene TRBJ2-7; 7 bases match TRBD1. Trimming at V came to 4 bases and at J to 4 bases, leaving 8 bases not matched to a gene. The CDR3 runs to 14 residues. CDR1 and CDR2 (germline): SGHDT, YYEEEE. The CDR3 here is CASSSRDRSYEQYV. CDR3 in DNA: TGTGCCAGCAGCAGCCGGGACAGATCATACGAGCAGTACGTC.

J is TRBJ2-3 and V is TRBV5-4; a possible D gene is TRBD1 (5 bases). The CDR3 has 16 residues. From germline, CDR1 is SGHNT and CDR2 YYREEE (reference sequence). The V end was cut by 2 bases, the J end by 4 bases, with 17 bases between. CDR3 amino acids: CASSFSRSQGADTQYF. CDR3 DNA: TGTGCCAGCAGCTTCAGCAGGAGTCAAGGGGCAGATACGCAGTATTTT. The full variable domain, completed using reference TRBV5-4 and TRBJ2-3, is ETGVTQSPTHLIKTRGQQVTLRCSSQSGHNTVSWYQQALGQGPQFIFQYYREEENGRGNFPPRFSGLQFPNYSSELNVNALELDDSALYLCASSFSRSQGADTQYFGPGTRLTVL.

For the CDR3, the DNA is TGTGCCAGTAGCCGACAGGGGATCACTGGAAACACCATATATTTT. Protein product: CASSRQGITGNTIYF. The rearrangement uses TRBV19 and TRBJ1-3; 8 bases fit TRBD1. V shed 6 bases and J 2 bases; nucleotides not matched to a gene: 6. Germline assignment: CDR1 LNHDA and CDR2 SQIVND (reference sequence). CDR3 length: 15 residues.

Only one count was recorded for this clone. The CDR3 DNA reads TGTGCCACCTTCCTCCGCCGGGACACCGGATTTAATGAAAAACTGTTTTTT. Encoded protein: CATFLRRDTGFNEKLFF. V gene TRBV27 combines with J gene TRBJ1-4; D might be TRBD1 (6 bases). V was pared by 10 bases and J by 4 bases, with 25 bases between. Germline V gene lookup returns CDR1 MNHEY and CDR2 SMNVEV (reference sequence). The CDR3 runs to 17 residues.

DNA of the CDR3: TGCGCCAGCAGCCAAGAACCGGGGTACGGGTATGGCTACACCTTC. The encoded protein is CASSQEPGYGYGYTF. This rearrangement joins TRBV4-1 to TRBJ1-2; D gene uncertain. The CDR3 is 15 amino acids. Trimming shortened V by 0 bases and J by 5 bases, and 13 bases separated the two germline ends. In germline, CDR1 is MGHRA, CDR2 YSYEKL.

The J gene is TRBJ1-4, the V gene TRBV10-3, with D perhaps TRBD1 (5 bases). Germline-derived CDR1 and CDR2 are ENHRY and SYGVKD. This CDR3 has 14 amino acids. Between the trimmed V and J ends, which lost 3 bases and 3 bases, there was a span of 8 bases. The CDR3 region is CAISENRPNEKLFF. The CDR3, as DNA: TGTGCCATCAGTGAAAACAGGCCTAATGAAAAACTGTTTTTT.

The genes are TRBV18 and TRBJ1-5, with TRBD1 matching over 9 bases. The length of the CDR3 is 15 residues. The germline V gene encodes CDR1 KGHSH and CDR2 LQKENI. Losses at the gene ends were 0 bases for V and 7 bases for J; bases not matched to a gene: 4. The CDR3: CASSPPGQGEQPQHF. CDR3 bases: TGTGCCAGCTCACCACCGGGACAGGGAGAACAGCCCCAGCATTTT.

This clone was detected only once. The chain links TRBV19 to TRBJ1-2; D possibly corresponds to TRBD1 (5 bases). V was cut by 5 bases and J by 1 base, with 8 bases left in between. Germline CDR1 is LNHDA and CDR2 is SQIVND (reference sequence). The CDR3 covers 13 residues. CDR3 residues: CASSAGHNYGYTF. The CDR3 bases are TGTGCCAGTAGTGCGGGGCATAACTATGGCTACACCTTC.

The chain joins TRBV7-9 to TRBJ2-1, with D maybe TRBD1 (5 bases). Germline CDR1 SEHNR, CDR2 FQNEAQ (reference sequence). CDR3 size: 16 residues. Between the trimmed V and J ends, which lost 6 bases and 0 bases, there was a span of 15 bases. CDR3 coding DNA: TGTGCCAGCAGTACCCTGGGCAGGGACTCCTACAATGAGCAGTTCTTC. It encodes CASSTLGRDSYNEQFF.

This clone has just one count. V usage is TRBV18 and J usage is TRBJ1-6, with D perhaps TRBD1 (6 bases). CDR1 KGHSH and CDR2 LQKENI come from the germline V gene. CDR3 length: 15 amino acids. Trimming pared 1 base from V and 5 bases from J, leaving 9 bases between. For the CDR3, the DNA is TGTGCCAGCTCACCACGACAGGCGGATAATTCACCCCTCCACTTT. Protein sequence: CASSPRQADNSPLHF.

This rearrangement joins TRBV5-1 to TRBJ2-5; 9 nucleotides align to TRBD2. The DNA matches TRBJ2-7 better at its end, which makes the J call doubtful. The CDR3 has 15 amino acids. Germline V gene sequence: CDR1 SGHRS, CDR2 YFSETQ. CDR3 amino acids: CASSLDGGGAYEQYF. For the CDR3, the DNA is TGCGCCAGCAGCTTGGATGGCGGGGGGGCCTACGAGCAGTACTTC.

This clone occurred once. V gene TRBV11-1 combines with J gene TRBJ2-3; tentative D call: TRBD2 (6 bases). V was shortened by 4 bases and J by 5 bases, with 13 bases between the two germline ends. The CDR3 runs 14 residues. Germline values: CDR1 SGHAT, CDR2 FQDESV (reference sequence). The CDR3 DNA follows: TGTGCCAGCAGCTCAGGGTCGGAGGGAGATACGCAGTATTTT. Amino acids: CASSSGSEGDTQYF.